These T cell receptor beta chains were read from a single sample in a study of shared clonotypes between healthy human individuals. The protocol was immunoSEQ multiplex PCR, while the TCRdb copy is restricted to in-frame clones and leaves out a portion. This sample carries over 2 million clones, 85% to 95% of them seen once, and the ten largest clones take roughly 0.13%. The specimen was naive CD4+ T cells sorted from blood. These receptors came from a young man in good health. The CDR3 runs from the conserved cysteine through the conserved F or W. The D gene is left open where the match is weak. Not every row has a clone size; where given, it reads once, few, many or a size class.

clone_size	v_call	d_call	j_call	cdr3_aa	cdr3_nt
NA	TRBV25-1	NA	TRBJ1-1	CASSELENTEAFF	TGTGCCAGCAGTGAATTGGAGAACACTGAAGCTTTCTTT
NA	TRBV9	TRBD2	TRBJ2-1	CASSDLAGGYNEQFF	TGTGCCAGCAGTGATCTAGCGGGAGGTTACAATGAGCAGTTCTTC
NA	TRBV6-5	TRBD1	TRBJ2-3	CASSYSDRDHTQYF	TGTGCCAGCAGTTATTCGGACAGGGACCATACGCAGTATTTT
NA	TRBV7-2	TRBD1	TRBJ1-5	CASSSGQEAQPQHF	TGTGCCAGCAGCTCAGGACAGGAGGCTCAGCCCCAGCATTTT
NA	TRBV6-5	TRBD1	TRBJ2-1	CASTNDRGYEQFF	TGTGCCAGCACCAACGACAGGGGCTATGAGCAGTTCTTC
NA	TRBV6-5	NA	TRBJ2-7	CASSYFLRHSYEQYF	TGTGCCAGCAGTTACTTCTTACGTCACTCCTACGAGCAGTACTTC
NA	TRBV5-6	NA	TRBJ2-7	CASSSAYYEQYF	TGTGCCAGCAGCTCAGCCTACTACGAGCAGTACTTC
NA	TRBV2	NA	TRBJ1-4	CASSEEAGLFF	TGTGCCAGCAGTGAGGAGGCCGGACTGTTTTTT
NA	TRBV10-3	TRBD1	TRBJ1-1	CAITPGQGGLTEAFF	TGTGCCATCACGCCGGGACAGGGTGGCCTCACTGAAGCTTTCTTT
once	TRBV10-3	NA	TRBJ2-7	CAISRETAYEQYF	TGTGCCATCAGCCGAGAGACAGCATACGAGCAGTACTTC